This TCR beta chain was sequenced for a study of T cell responses to AZD1222 COVID-19 vaccine. This CDR3 is 13 amino acids long. V was pared by 6 bases and J by 3 bases, with 12 bases between. Germline lookup yields CDR1 MDHEN and CDR2 SYDVKM. Some clones are missing from TCRdb's copy, which holds only in-frame ones; the method was immunoSEQ multiplex PCR. The repertoire holds approximately 120,000 clones, approximately 90% seen once, with around 4.8% in the top ten. The chain is built from TRBV28 and TRBJ2-7; maybe TRBD2 (6 bases). The sample here was peripheral blood, taken on day 0 of AZD1222 vaccination. This clonotype was obtained from an adult in good health. The CDR3 DNA sequence: TGTGCCAGCAGCCCGGGACTCCACTACGAGCAGTACTTC. Translation: CASSPGLHYEQYF. The full variable domain, in which reference TRBV28 and TRBJ2-7 provide the parts outside the CDR3, is DVKVTQSSRYLVKRTGEKVFLECVQDMDHENMFWYRQDPGLGLRLIYFSYDVKMKEKGDIPEGYSVSREKKERFSLILESASTNQTSMYLCASSPGLHYEQYFGPGTRLTVT.